The 11 T cell receptor beta chains listed next were all sequenced from one sample in a study of T-cell memory formation after mild COVID-19. TCRdb called the 5' RACE reads again in MiXCR, with one record for every CDR3 protein. The sample shows 250,000 to 300,000 distinct CDR3 sequences, 15% to 20% of them seen only once. Sequences were obtained from PBMCs or a T cell subset sorted from them (not recorded which). These receptors came from a man in his late teens or twenties who had mild COVID-19 (a few samples of this study predate the infection). Cell type and time point are not known.

The chain carries TRBV4-3 and TRBJ1-2; 8 bases are a match to TRBD1. Germline CDR1 and CDR2: LGHNA and YSLEER. J was trimmed by 5 bases and V by 2 bases; bases with no gene match: 4. The CDR3 has 14 residues. Here the CDR3 DNA reads TGCGCCAGCAGCCAAACCACAGGGGGGTATGGCTACACCTTC. This sequence encodes CASSQTTGGYGYTF.

This clonotype has a handful of counts. The chain employs TRBV7-9 and TRBJ2-5; the D is unclear. Trimming took 2 bases from V and 5 from J, leaving 15 bases between them. Germline CDR1 is SEHNR and CDR2 is FQNEAQ (reference sequence). The CDR3 sequence is 15 residues long. The CDR3 nucleotides read TGTGCCAGCAGCTTATTCGTAGTGGGCCGGGAGACCCAGTACTTC. It encodes CASSLFVVGRETQYF.

This clonotype was seen a few times. As DNA, the CDR3 is TGTGCCAGCAGCCAAGTAAAACCCCCGGGGGAAAATGAGCAGTTCTTC. Encoded protein: CASSQVKPPGENEQFF. The chain carries TRBV3-1 and TRBJ2-1; weak D call: TRBD2 (6 bases). Trimming pared 1 base from V and 7 bases from J, leaving 17 bases between. Germline V lookup: CDR1 LGHDT, CDR2 YNNKEL (reference sequence). The CDR3 length is 16 residues.

This clonotype was observed a few times. J is TRBJ1-6 and V is TRBV4-3; D call uncertain. Trimming removed 0 bases at V and 5 bases at J, with 8 bases between. CDR3 size: 15 residues. Looked up from germline, CDR1 is LGHNA and CDR2 is YSLEER. CDR3 sequence: CASSQETADNSPLHF. As DNA, the CDR3 is TGCGCCAGCAGCCAAGAAACGGCAGATAATTCACCCCTCCACTTT.

This sequence joins TRBV9 and TRBJ2-3; 8 nucleotides match TRBD1. Per germline, CDR1 SGDLS and CDR2 YYNGEE. The junction had 4 bases not matched to a gene; V was cut back by 10 bases and J by 3 bases. The CDR3 has 12 residues. The CDR3 loop reads CASGGLTDTQYF. The CDR3 bases are TGTGCCTCAGGGGGCTTAACAGATACGCAGTATTTT.

This clonotype showed up just a few times. The V gene is TRBV5-1, the J gene TRBJ1-1; D unresolved. The CDR3 consists of 14 residues. V lost 5 bases to trimming and J lost 0 bases, with 11 bases between them. Looked up from germline, CDR1 is SGHRS and CDR2 is YFSETQ. This CDR3 is CASSSGSLNTEAFF. The CDR3, as DNA: TGCGCCAGCAGTTCCGGGAGTTTGAACACTGAAGCTTTCTTT.

At least ten counts were recorded for this clonotype. The rearrangement links TRBV4-1 to TRBJ2-7; maybe TRBD1 (5 bases). This CDR3 contains 14 residues. Germline CDR1 MGHRA, CDR2 YSYEKL. The V and J ends lost 1 base and 2 bases respectively, with 9 bases between them. For the CDR3, the DNA is TGCGCCAGCAGCCAAGTTTCAGGGCCCTACGAGCAGTACTTC. Translating gives CASSQVSGPYEQYF.

The chain recombines TRBV3-1 with TRBJ1-5; 8 bases match TRBD1. V dropped 1 base and J dropped 5; count of bases not matched to a gene: 4. This CDR3 is built from 15 residues. The germline gives CDR1 LGHDT, CDR2 YNNKEL (reference sequence). As DNA, the CDR3 is TGTGCCAGCAGCCAAGGGACAGGGAGGTATCAGCCCCAGCATTTT. It yields the protein CASSQGTGRYQPQHF.

This clonotype was counted many times. The chain combines TRBV2 with TRBJ1-1; D is perhaps TRBD1 (5 bases). Germline assignment: CDR1 SNHLY and CDR2 FYNNEI. Trimming took 2 bases from V and 1 from J, leaving 8 bases between them. The CDR3 runs 14 residues. The CDR3 loop reads CASSELQANTEAFF. In nucleotides, the CDR3 is TGTGCCAGCAGTGAACTACAGGCGAACACTGAAGCTTTCTTT.

This clonotype came up a few times. The chain couples TRBV10-3 to TRBJ2-1, with unresolved D. This CDR3 is built from 15 residues. Trimming cost V 6 bases and J 8 bases, with 20 bases left between them. Germline loops: CDR1 ENHRY, CDR2 SYGVKD. The CDR3 bases are TGTGCCATCAGCGATCCCGGGTCCCTCGGCGATGAGCAGTTCTTC. Protein sequence: CAISDPGSLGDEQFF.

J is TRBJ1-1 and V is TRBV12-3 or TRBV12-4, with 7 bases that match TRBD1. V was pared by 7 bases and J by 4 bases, with 3 bases of the junction left unmatched. This CDR3 region has 12 residues. CDR3 sequence (DNA): TGTGCCAGCATCCCAGGGGGCACTGAAGCTTTCTTT. Its protein is CASIPGGTEAFF.